This T cell receptor beta chain is drawn from a study of T cell responses to AZD1222 COVID-19 vaccine. The germline V and J ends were trimmed by 5 bases and 8 bases, with 22 bases remaining between them. CDR3 length: 17 amino acids. Per the germline V gene, CDR1 is LNHDA and CDR2 is SQIVND (reference sequence). General study points: It should be noted that donors were predominantly white British and more often female, and clonal diversity was possibly underestimated.

Remarks on this clone: Antigen: not known.

The data were produced by immunoSEQ multiplex PCR, yet TCRdb's version contains in-frame clones alone and is incomplete. The data hold about 120,000 clones, with approximately 89% observed a single time. The input for sequencing was peripheral blood, taken on day 0 of AZD1222 vaccination. The TCR originated in an adult in good health. The chain has TRBV19 and TRBJ1-6; D may be TRBD1 (5 bases). In DNA form, the CDR3 reads TGTGCCAGTAGTCCGGGAAGGGTCCGAGTAGGGGATTCACCCCTCCACTTT. Its protein is CASSPGRVRVGDSPLHF.